These T cell receptor beta chains were read from a single sample in a study of post-analysis software for immune sequencing data. TCRdb itself ran the PCR reads through MiXCR, one entry per CDR3 protein. The sample lists fewer than 850,000 distinct CDR3 sequences; about 32% were seen once. Material for sequencing was blood. Source of these receptors: a girl aged 10-17 years with multiple sclerosis. The CDR3 runs from the conserved cysteine through the conserved F or W. The D gene is left open where the match is weak. Clone size is stated in some rows and not others, as once, few, many or a class when expanded.

cdr3_nt: TGTGCCAGCGTCCGGGACGGACTTCGGGAGCAGTACTTC
cdr3_aa: CASVRDGLREQYF
d_call: .
v_call: TRBV6-2/TRBV6-3
j_call: TRBJ2-7
clone_size: few

cdr3_nt: TGCAGTGCAACCCCGCCCGGGGGCCTTGATGAAAAACTGTTTTTT
cdr3_aa: CSATPPGGLDEKLFF
d_call: .
v_call: TRBV20-1
j_call: TRBJ1-4
clone_size: .

cdr3_nt: TGTGCCAGCAGCCCCCGAGGGGGATCTGAAGCTTTCTTT
cdr3_aa: CASSPRGGSEAFF
d_call: .
v_call: TRBV3-1
j_call: TRBJ1-1
clone_size: few

cdr3_nt: TGTGCCAGCAGCCAAACAGCGGGAGGGCCGATCCACAATGAGCAGTTCTTC
cdr3_aa: CASSQTAGGPIHNEQFF
d_call: TRBD2
v_call: TRBV7-9
j_call: TRBJ2-1
clone_size: many

cdr3_nt: TGTGCCAGCAGCTTCGCGGGAGTTGGTGGTGGCGAGCAGTACTTC
cdr3_aa: CASSFAGVGGGEQYF
d_call: TRBD2
v_call: TRBV11-2
j_call: TRBJ2-7
clone_size: .

cdr3_nt: TGTGCCAGCAGCCGGGACAGCCTTCTGGAAAAACTGTTTTTT
cdr3_aa: CASSRDSLLEKLFF
d_call: TRBD1
v_call: TRBV11-2
j_call: TRBJ1-4
clone_size: few

cdr3_nt: TGTGCCAGCAGTTCTAGAGACAGGGTGGGCGGCTACACCTTC
cdr3_aa: CASSSRDRVGGYTF
d_call: TRBD1
v_call: TRBV12-3/TRBV12-4
j_call: TRBJ1-2
clone_size: .

cdr3_nt: TGCGCCAGCAGCTACCAAACAGGACCGAACACTGAAGCTTTCTTT
cdr3_aa: CASSYQTGPNTEAFF
d_call: .
v_call: TRBV5-1
j_call: TRBJ1-1
clone_size: few

cdr3_nt: TGCGCCAGCATCGAGGGGGCGGTCACAGATACGCAGTATTTT
cdr3_aa: CASIEGAVTDTQYF
d_call: TRBD1
v_call: TRBV5-1
j_call: TRBJ2-3
clone_size: .

cdr3_nt: TGTGCCACCAGTGACGGGAACCAGCCCCAGCATTTT
cdr3_aa: CATSDGNQPQHF
d_call: .
v_call: TRBV24-1
j_call: TRBJ1-5
clone_size: .